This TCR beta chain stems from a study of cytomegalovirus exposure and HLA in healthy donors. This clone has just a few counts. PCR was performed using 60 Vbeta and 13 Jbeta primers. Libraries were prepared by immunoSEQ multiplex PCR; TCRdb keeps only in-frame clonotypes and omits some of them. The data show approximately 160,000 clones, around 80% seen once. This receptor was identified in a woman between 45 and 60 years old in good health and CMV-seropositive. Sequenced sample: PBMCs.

The CDR3 loop is CAISESWYPKADTEAFF. The CDR3 nucleotides are TGTGCCATCAGTGAGTCGTGGTACCCAAAGGCGGACACTGAAGCTTTCTTT. The chain links TRBV10-3 to TRBJ1-1; D call uncertain. This CDR3 contains 17 residues. Trimming shortened V by 0 bases and J by 3 bases, and 17 bases separated the two germline ends. The germline V gene encodes CDR1 ENHRY and CDR2 SYGVKD.